This T cell receptor (beta chain) is drawn from a study of blood T cell repertoires in COVID-19. Whole-study context: The cDNA or gDNA used as material had been derived from T cells, B-cell-depleted T cells, or PBMCs.

This clone was observed a few times. As originally analysed: Reference gene primer amplification yielded estimated nucleated cell counts. Assay used: immunoSEQ multiplex PCR; TCRdb lists only in-frame clones, some missing. The V and J calls and clone size were taken over from that table, and D and trimming were inferred from the DNA. The table shows about 130,000 clones, with roughly 86% occurring only once. This CDR3 spans 14 amino acids. CDR1 and CDR2 from the germline V gene are SGHRS and YFSETQ. Trimming cost V 4 bases and J 1 base, with 11 bases left between them. The chain links TRBV5-1 to TRBJ1-2, with TRBD1 as a possible D gene (5 bases). Sequencing was done on a sample of peripheral blood. The clonotype originates from a woman aged 70-85 years with COVID-19, enrolled during active disease. This CDR3 reads CASSPMTDNYGYTF. Here the CDR3 DNA reads TGCGCCAGCAGCCCCATGACAGATAACTATGGCTACACCTTC.